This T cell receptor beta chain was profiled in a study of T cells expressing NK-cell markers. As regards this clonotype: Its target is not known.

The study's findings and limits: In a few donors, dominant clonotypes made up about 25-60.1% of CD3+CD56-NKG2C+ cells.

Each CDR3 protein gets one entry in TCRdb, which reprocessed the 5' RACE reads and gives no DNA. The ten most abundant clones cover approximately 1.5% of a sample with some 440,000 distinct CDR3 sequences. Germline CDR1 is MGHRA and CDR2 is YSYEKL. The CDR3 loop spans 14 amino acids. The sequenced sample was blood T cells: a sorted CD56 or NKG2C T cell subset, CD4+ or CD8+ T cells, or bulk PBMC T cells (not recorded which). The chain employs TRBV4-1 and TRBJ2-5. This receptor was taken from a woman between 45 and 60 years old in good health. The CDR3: CASSQAQFSETQYF.